This T cell receptor (beta chain) was sequenced in a study of blood T cell repertoires in COVID-19. Across the study: Some COVID-19 samples were acute and others convalescent; all came from the United States, Italy and Spain.

Profiled with immunoSEQ multiplex PCR; TCRdb holds only in-frame clones, not every one. The sample yields 150,000 or so clones, 55% to 75% seen once. The length of the CDR3 is 15 residues. Germline V gives CDR1 SGHRS, CDR2 YFSETQ. After removal of 2 bases from V and 2 bases from J, the junction contained 3 bases not matched to a gene. This receptor was identified in a woman aged 70-85 years with acute or convalescent COVID-19. Source material: peripheral blood. This rearrangement joins TRBV5-1 to TRBJ2-3; 9 positions match TRBD2. The CDR3 spells CASSLAGGSTDTQYF. The CDR3 nucleotides read TGCGCCAGCAGCTTAGCGGGGGGCTCCACAGATACGCAGTATTTT.